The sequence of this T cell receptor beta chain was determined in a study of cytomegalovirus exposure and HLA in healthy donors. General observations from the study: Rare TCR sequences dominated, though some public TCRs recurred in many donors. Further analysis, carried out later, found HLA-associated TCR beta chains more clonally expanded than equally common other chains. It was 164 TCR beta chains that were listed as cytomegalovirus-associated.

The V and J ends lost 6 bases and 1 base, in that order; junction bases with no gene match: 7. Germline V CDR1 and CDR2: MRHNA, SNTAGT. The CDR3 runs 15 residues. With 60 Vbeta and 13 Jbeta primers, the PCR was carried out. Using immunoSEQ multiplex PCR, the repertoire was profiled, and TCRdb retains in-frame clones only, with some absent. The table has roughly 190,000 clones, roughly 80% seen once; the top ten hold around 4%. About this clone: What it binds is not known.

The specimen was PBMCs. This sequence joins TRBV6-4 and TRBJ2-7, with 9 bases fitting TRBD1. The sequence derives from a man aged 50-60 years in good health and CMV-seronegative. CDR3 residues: CASRPRTGESYEQYF. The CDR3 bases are TGTGCCAGCAGACCCCGGACAGGGGAATCCTACGAGCAGTACTTC.